This T cell receptor beta chain was captured in a study of blood T cell repertoires in COVID-19. Study details: Samples came from the United States, Italy and Spain, spanning acute and convalescent COVID-19.

The authors' processing: The authors estimated nucleated cell counts from reference gene primer amplification. Repertoires were generated with immunoSEQ multiplex PCR, while TCRdb's copy carries only in-frame clones and drops some. That table gives V, J and clone size, and the DNA gave D and trimming. The data show about 15,000 clones, roughly nine tenths seen once. Germline-derived CDR1 and CDR2 are LNHDA and SQIVND (reference sequence). The CDR3 extends over 15 amino acids. J gave up 7 bases and V 5 bases, and 10 bases lay outside the gene matches. This chain links TRBV19 with TRBJ1-4, with TRBD1 matching over 7 bases. This sequence originates from a woman in her 70s in a cohort sampled during active or convalescent COVID-19. The sequencing input was peripheral blood. The chain's CDR3 is CASSFRRQGGEKLFF. The CDR3 DNA is TGTGCCAGTAGTTTTCGGCGACAGGGAGGTGAAAAACTGTTTTTT.